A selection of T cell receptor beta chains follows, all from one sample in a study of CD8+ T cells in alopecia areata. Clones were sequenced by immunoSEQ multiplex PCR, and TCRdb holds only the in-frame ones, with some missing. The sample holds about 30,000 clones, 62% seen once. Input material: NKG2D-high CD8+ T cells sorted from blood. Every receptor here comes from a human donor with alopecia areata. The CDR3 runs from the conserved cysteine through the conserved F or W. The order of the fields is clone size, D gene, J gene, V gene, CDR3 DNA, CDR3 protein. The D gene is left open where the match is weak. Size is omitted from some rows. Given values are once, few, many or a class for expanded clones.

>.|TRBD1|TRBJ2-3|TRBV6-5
TGTGCCAGCAGTTTATTGGGACAGACAGATACGCAGTATTTT
CASSLLGQTDTQYF
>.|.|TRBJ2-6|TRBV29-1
TGCAGCGTAAATATGGGATCTGGGGCCAACGTCCTGACTTTC
CSVNMGSGANVLTF
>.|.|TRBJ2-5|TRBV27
TGTGCCAGCAGTGCACTAGACAGACAAGAGACCCAGTACTTC
CASSALDRQETQYF
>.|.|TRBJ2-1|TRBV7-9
TGTGCCAGCAGCTTAATGTCCAGTGAGCAGTTCTTC
CASSLMSSEQFF
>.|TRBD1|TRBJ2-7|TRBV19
TGTGCCAGTAGTTCGACAGGGGGCGGCGAGCAGTACTTC
CASSSTGGGEQYF
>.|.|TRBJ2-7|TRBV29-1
TGCAGCGTTGAAGATCGGGGGCTGGGCTACGAGCAGTACTTC
CSVEDRGLGYEQYF
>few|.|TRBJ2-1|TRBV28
TGTGCCAGCAGACCCAGGGATGGGGCCTACAATGAGCAGTTCTTC
CASRPRDGAYNEQFF
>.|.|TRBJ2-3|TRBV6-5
TGTGCCAGCAGTTACTCGGCGGTAGGGTGGTCAGATACGCAGTATTTT
CASSYSAVGWSDTQYF
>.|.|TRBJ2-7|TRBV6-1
TGTGCCAGCAGTGATTACGTCACCTACGAGCAGTACTTC
CASSDYVTYEQYF
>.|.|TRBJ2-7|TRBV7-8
TGTGCCAGCAGCCCAGGGAAGGGGCCACTCTACGAGCAGTACTTC
CASSPGKGPLYEQYF
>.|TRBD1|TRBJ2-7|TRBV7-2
TGTGCCAGCAGCTTAGGTTTAGGGACAGGGGAGTACGAGCAGTACTTC
CASSLGLGTGEYEQYF
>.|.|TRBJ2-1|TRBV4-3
TGCGCCAGCAGCCAAGATGTGGGAAGACAGTACAATGAGCAGTTCTTC
CASSQDVGRQYNEQFF
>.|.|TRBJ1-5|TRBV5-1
TGCGCCAGCAGCTTGGGGCCAGAGTACAATCAGCCCCAGCATTTT
CASSLGPEYNQPQHF
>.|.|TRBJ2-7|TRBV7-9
TGTGCCAGCAGCGGACGCAAGACATTCGAGCAGTACTTC
CASSGRKTFEQYF
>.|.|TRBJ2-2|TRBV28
TGTGCCAGCAGCCGCCCGGCAGGGAACACCGGGGAGCTGTTTTTT
CASSRPAGNTGELFF
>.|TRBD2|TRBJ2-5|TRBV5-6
TGTGCCAGCAGCTTGATAAACGGGAGGGAAGAGACCCAGTACTTC
CASSLINGREETQYF
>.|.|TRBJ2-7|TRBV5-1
TGCGCCAGCAGCTTGGACGTAGTGAGCCAAATCTACGAGCAGTACTTC
CASSLDVVSQIYEQYF
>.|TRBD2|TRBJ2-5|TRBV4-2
TGTGCCAGCAGCCAAGATCGAGCGGGAGGGCAAGAGACCCAGTACTTC
CASSQDRAGGQETQYF
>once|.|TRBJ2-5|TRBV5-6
TGTGCCAGCAGCCCAATGGGGCAGAACCAAGAGACCCAGTACTTC
CASSPMGQNQETQYF
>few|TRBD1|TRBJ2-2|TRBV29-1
TGCAGCGTTGAACACCGGACAGGGGGGGCATCCGGGGAGCTGTTTTTT
CSVEHRTGGASGELFF
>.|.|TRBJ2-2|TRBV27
TGTGCCAGCAGTTCATACACCGGGGAGCTGTTTTTT
CASSSYTGELFF
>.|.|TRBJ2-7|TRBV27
TGTGCCAGCAGTTTCGAATTTTCCCTTTCACAGACCTACGAGCAGTACTTC
CASSFEFSLSQTYEQYF
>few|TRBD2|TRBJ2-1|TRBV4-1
TGCGCCAGTCTCGAGAGCGGGAGGACGTTCTTC
CASLESGRTFF
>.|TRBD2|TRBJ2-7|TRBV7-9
TGTGCCAGCAGCCCCGGGACTAGCGGGGTTCGCTCCTACGAGCAGTACTTC
CASSPGTSGVRSYEQYF
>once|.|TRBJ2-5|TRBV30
TGTGCCTGGAGTGGGGACAAAGAGACCCAGTACTTC
CAWSGDKETQYF
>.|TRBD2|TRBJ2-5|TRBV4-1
TGCGCCAGCAGCCAAAAGCTAGCGGGGAACCAAGAGACCCAGTACTTC
CASSQKLAGNQETQYF
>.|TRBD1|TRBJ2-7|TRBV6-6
TGTGCCAGCAGTCACTCTCCGGGACAGGGGACGAGCGAGCAGTACTTC
CASSHSPGQGTSEQYF
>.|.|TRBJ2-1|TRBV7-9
TGTGCCAGCCTTGACCAATCGAGCTCCTACAATGAGCAGTTCTTC
CASLDQSSSYNEQFF
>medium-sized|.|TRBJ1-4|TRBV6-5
TGTGCCACCGGCGAGGGCTTTGAAAAACTGTTTTTT
CATGEGFEKLFF
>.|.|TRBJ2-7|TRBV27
TGTGCCAGCAGTTTATCTGAGGCGTACGAGCAGTACTTC
CASSLSEAYEQYF
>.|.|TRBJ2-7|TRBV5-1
TGCGCCAGCAGCTTGGCCGGGGCAGCGGACTCCTACGAGCAGTACTTC
CASSLAGAADSYEQYF
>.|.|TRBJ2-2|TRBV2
TGTGCCAGCAGTGAAACCGGGGAGCTGTTTTTT
CASSETGELFF
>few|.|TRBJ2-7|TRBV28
TGTGCCAGCAGCCCCGGGCCCTACGAGCAGTACTTC
CASSPGPYEQYF
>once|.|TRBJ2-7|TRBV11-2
TGTGCCAGCAGCTTTGGCGGATCCTACGAGCAGTACTTC
CASSFGGSYEQYF
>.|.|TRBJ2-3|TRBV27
TGTGCCAGCAGTTTAGGTCCGGGCGCCACAGATACGCAGTATTTT
CASSLGPGATDTQYF
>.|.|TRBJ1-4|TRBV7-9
TGTGCCAGCAGCCCTCGGGGGTCTATCGGTGAAAAACTGTTTTTT
CASSPRGSIGEKLFF
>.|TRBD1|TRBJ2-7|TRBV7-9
TGTGCCAGCGTTCTCCACAAGACAGGGACCCCTTACGAGCAGTACTTC
CASVLHKTGTPYEQYF
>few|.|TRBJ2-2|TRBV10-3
TGTGCCATCAGCCCTGGAACCGGGGAGCTGTTTTTT
CAISPGTGELFF
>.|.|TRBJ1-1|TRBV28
TGTGCCAGCAGGAGCCCGTATTCCGTGGTTCCGAACACTGAAGCTTTCTTT
CASRSPYSVVPNTEAFF
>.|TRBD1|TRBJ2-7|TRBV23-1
TGCGCCAGCAGTCAACGGGCAGGGGGCGCGGACGAGCAGTACTTC
CASSQRAGGADEQYF
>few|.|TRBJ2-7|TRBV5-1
TGCGCCAGCGGGTGGGGGAGCTACTCCTACGAGCAGTACTTC
CASGWGSYSYEQYF
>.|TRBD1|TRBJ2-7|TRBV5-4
TGTGCCAGCAGCTTCTGGACAGGCTCCTACGAGCAGTACTTC
CASSFWTGSYEQYF
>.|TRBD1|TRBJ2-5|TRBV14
TGTGCCAGCAGCCAAGAGAATTCCTGGACAGGAGTTCAAGAGACCCAGTACTTC
CASSQENSWTGVQETQYF
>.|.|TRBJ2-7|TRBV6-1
TGTGCCAGCAGTGAAACTCTGGGCGGGGGCGTTACCTACGAGCAGTACTTC
CASSETLGGGVTYEQYF
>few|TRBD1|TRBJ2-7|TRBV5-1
TGCGCCAGCAGCGACGGGACAGGGGCCTACGAGCAGTACTTC
CASSDGTGAYEQYF
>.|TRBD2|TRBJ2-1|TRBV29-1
TGCAGCGTCCGGACTAGCTCCTACAATGAGCAGTTCTTC
CSVRTSSYNEQFF